This is a list of T cell receptor beta chains from one sample in a study of blood T cell repertoires in COVID-19. Repertoires were generated with immunoSEQ multiplex PCR, while TCRdb's copy carries only in-frame clones and drops some. The sample consists of over 250,000 clones, roughly 88% of them appearing once. Input material: peripheral blood. The origin of the receptors is a woman in her seventies with acute or convalescent COVID-19. The CDR3 runs from the conserved cysteine through the conserved F or W. Each record gives: D gene, V gene, J gene, clone size, CDR3 DNA, CDR3 protein. D genes are given only for firm matches. Clone size is given for some rows only: seen once, a few or many times, or a class if the clone is expanded.

>NA|TRBV19|TRBJ1-1|NA
TGTGCCAGTACAAGGCCTGGACAAAGCACTGAAGCTTTCTTT
CASTRPGQSTEAFF
>NA|TRBV12-1|TRBJ1-1|few
TGTGCCAGCAGCCTGGGGGGACAGGGAGTTTACGAAGCTTTCTTT
CASSLGGQGVYEAFF
>NA|TRBV11-2|TRBJ1-6|NA
TGTGCCAGCAGTCAACTTGTAATTCCCCTCCCCGCTCCGAATTCACCCCTCCACTTT
CASSQLVIPLPAPNSPLHF
>NA|TRBV10-3|TRBJ1-1|NA
TGTGCCATCAGTGAGCCCCGACAAGCGGTAAAAGCTTTCTTT
CAISEPRQAVKAFF
>TRBD1|TRBV6-5|TRBJ1-1|NA
TGTGCCAGTACAGTAGACGGGACAGGTGAAGCTTTCTTT
CASTVDGTGEAFF
>TRBD2|TRBV3-1/TRBV3-2|TRBJ2-5|NA
TGTGCCAGCAGCCTCGGGACTAGCGGGGGACAAGAGACCCAGTACTTC
CASSLGTSGGQETQYF
>NA|TRBV6-5|TRBJ1-5|once
TGTGCCAGCAGTCGGGAGGGTTATAGCAATCAGCCCCAGCATTTT
CASSREGYSNQPQHF
>NA|TRBV15|TRBJ1-5|NA
TGTGCCACCAGCAGAGAGGAGGTTCAGCCCCAGCATTTT
CATSREEVQPQHF
>TRBD1|TRBV19|TRBJ1-4|NA
TGTGCCAGTAGTAATGTCGGGACAGGGGGAGAAAAACTGTTTTTT
CASSNVGTGGEKLFF
>TRBD1|TRBV6-6|TRBJ1-2|NA
TGTGCCAGCAGTTACCCCACAGGGGACGGTGGCTACACCTTC
CASSYPTGDGGYTF
>NA|TRBV5-4|TRBJ2-7|NA
TGTGCCAGCAGCAAAGGCACAGGGCCCTACGAGCAGTACTTC
CASSKGTGPYEQYF
>NA|TRBV18|TRBJ1-4|NA
TGTGCCAGCTCAGACGCGACCTCGGGAACTTTGGGGAAACTGTTTTTT
CASSDATSGTLGKLFF
>NA|TRBV2|TRBJ1-2|NA
TGTGCCAGCAGTGAAGGGACGGGGTTATATGGCTACACCTTC
CASSEGTGLYGYTF
>NA|TRBV7-2|TRBJ2-5|few
TGTGCCAGCAGCTTAGGGGGCGCAGGAGAGACCCAGTACTTC
CASSLGGAGETQYF
>TRBD1|TRBV9|TRBJ2-5|NA
TGTGCCAGCAGCGTCCAGACAGGGGGATTTTGGGAGACCCAGTACTTC
CASSVQTGGFWETQYF
>TRBD1|TRBV15|TRBJ2-1|NA
TGTGCCACCAGCAGAGGACAGGGAAATAATAATGAGCAGTTCTTC
CATSRGQGNNNEQFF
>NA|TRBV12-3/TRBV12-4|TRBJ2-1|NA
TGTGCCATCGAAGCGGCCCCCTACAATGAGCAGTTCTTC
CAIEAAPYNEQFF
>TRBD2|TRBV6-4|TRBJ2-1|NA
TGTGCCAGCCCCGGGACTAGCTTGAATGAGCAGTTCTTC
CASPGTSLNEQFF
>TRBD1|TRBV6-5|TRBJ2-3|NA
TGTGCCAGCAGGGGACAGGGCACAGATACGCAGTATTTT
CASRGQGTDTQYF
>NA|TRBV30|TRBJ1-1|NA
TGTGCCTGGAGTCCCGGGGGGGCGCGGAGTTTGAACACTGAAGCTTTCTTT
CAWSPGGARSLNTEAFF
>TRBD1|TRBV18|TRBJ1-5|once
TGTGCCAGCTCTGATAGACAGGGCGGCAATCAGCCCCAGCATTTT
CASSDRQGGNQPQHF
>TRBD1|TRBV29-1|TRBJ1-1|NA
TGCAGCGTACGGGACAGGGAGAACACTGAAGCTTTCTTT
CSVRDRENTEAFF
>TRBD2|TRBV27|TRBJ2-7|once
TGTGCCAGCAGTTTATGGCGGGGGGGCCTCTACGAGCAGTACTTC
CASSLWRGGLYEQYF
>TRBD2|TRBV11-3|TRBJ2-2|NA
TGTGCCAGCAGCTTCCGCCTAGCGGGCGGGGAGCTGTTTTTT
CASSFRLAGGELFF
>NA|TRBV18|TRBJ2-5|NA
TGTGCCAGCTCACCTGGGGCGTACCAAGAGACCCAGTACTTC
CASSPGAYQETQYF
>NA|TRBV7-7|TRBJ2-3|NA
TGTGCCAGCAGCTTAGATCGGGGAGCTACGCAGTATTTT
CASSLDRGATQYF
>NA|TRBV7-2|TRBJ1-1|NA
TGTGCCAGCAGCTCACAGATAGGGGTCACAACTGAAGCTTTCTTT
CASSSQIGVTTEAFF
>NA|TRBV5-4|TRBJ2-2|NA
TGTGCCAGCAGCTTGGTCCCGGGGGGCGTAACCGGGGAGCTGTTTTTT
CASSLVPGGVTGELFF
>NA|TRBV18|TRBJ2-1|NA
TGTGCCAGCTCCCTCGATCAGAAAAATGAGCAGTTCTTC
CASSLDQKNEQFF
>NA|TRBV27|TRBJ2-1|NA
TGTGCCAGCAGGTCTACAGGGGCAGGGGGGTATGAGCAGTTCTTC
CASRSTGAGGYEQFF
>TRBD1|TRBV5-1|TRBJ2-2|NA
TGCGCCAGCAGCACGGGACAGACGAACACCGGGGAGCTGTTTTTT
CASSTGQTNTGELFF
>NA|TRBV5-1|TRBJ2-7|NA
TGCGCCAGCAGCTTAACAGGAAAAATCTACGAGCAGTACTTC
CASSLTGKIYEQYF
>NA|TRBV12-5|TRBJ1-1|NA
TGTGCTAGTGGTTTGGTAGGGAGTCCTGAAGCTTTCTTT
CASGLVGSPEAFF
>NA|TRBV9|TRBJ1-2|NA
TGTGCCAGCAGGTCAGGGTCAAACTATGGCTACACCTTC
CASRSGSNYGYTF
>TRBD2|TRBV11-2|TRBJ2-5|NA
TGTGCCAGCAGCTTAGCGGGGGGGCCGGGAGAGACCCAGTACTTC
CASSLAGGPGETQYF